This entry is about one TCR beta chain. The sample is drawn from a study of control samples from healthy donors and cancer patients. Germline CDR1 is MNHEY and CDR2 is SVGAGI. The CDR3 is made up of 13 amino acids. V was shortened by 7 bases and J by 3 bases, with 10 bases between the two germline ends. The method was immunoSEQ multiplex PCR; TCRdb's version includes in-frame clones alone and lacks a portion of them. The sample has fewer than 100,000 clones, about four fifths seen once. V usage is TRBV6-5 and J usage is TRBJ2-1, with D possibly matching TRBD1 (6 bases). The clonotype comes from a man aged 60-69 years in good health. Sequenced input: blood. The DNA for the CDR3 is TGTGCCAGCACCAGGGGTAGCTACAATGAGCAGTTCTTC. Protein sequence: CASTRGSYNEQFF.